The T cell receptor beta chain described here comes from a study of blood T cell repertoires in COVID-19. Study-wide context: COVID-19 samples collected from the United States, Italy and Spain covered acute and convalescent phases. Nucleic acid was either cDNA or gDNA, and it came from T cells, B-cell-depleted T cells, or PBMCs.

The CDR3 spans 15 residues. V was cut by 0 bases and J by 6 bases, with 11 bases left in between. Germline CDR1 LNHNV, CDR2 YYDKDF (reference sequence). Enrollment of patients from Seattle took place during active infection, with longitudinal follow-up. Sequencing was performed with immunoSEQ multiplex PCR; in TCRdb, only in-frame clones are kept and a portion is missing. The sample yields 150,000 to 190,000 clones, approximately 85% seen once. The chain joins TRBV15 to TRBJ2-2; the D gene is possibly TRBD2 (5 bases). Sequencing was performed on peripheral blood. This clonotype was sampled from an older woman with COVID-19, enrolled during active disease. The CDR3 region is CATSRDRGLAGELFF. CDR3 sequence (DNA): TGTGCCACCAGCAGAGATAGAGGGCTCGCCGGGGAGCTGTTTTTT.